This T cell receptor beta chain was retrieved from a study of blood T cell repertoires in COVID-19. Study-level background: Acute and convalescent COVID-19 specimens originated in the United States, Italy and Spain. PBMCs, B-cell-depleted T cells, or T cells provided the cDNA or gDNA that made up the material.

Trimming stripped 3 bases from V and 7 bases from J, with 13 bases between. The CDR3 is 15 amino acids. Germline lookup yields CDR1 LNHDA and CDR2 SQIVND (reference sequence). Under the authors' procedure: It was from reference gene primer amplification that nucleated cell counts were estimated. The data were produced by immunoSEQ multiplex PCR, yet TCRdb's version contains in-frame clones alone and is incomplete. That table supplies the V and J calls and clone size; D and trimming were determined from the DNA. Among 37,000 or so clones listed, around 85% were seen once. Sequenced: peripheral blood. The genes are TRBV19 and TRBJ1-6, with D unclear. This receptor was obtained from a man of 80 years or more with active or convalescent COVID-19. This CDR3 reads CASSMEQRLNSPLHF. The CDR3 DNA is TGTGCCAGTAGTATGGAACAGCGACTAAATTCACCCCTCCACTTT.